This T cell receptor beta chain appears in the sequencing data of a study of shared clonotypes between healthy human individuals. Trimming took 4 bases from V and 2 from J, leaving 13 bases between them. Germline V gene lookup returns CDR1 SGHRS and CDR2 YFSETQ. The CDR3 totals 14 residues. Sequencing used immunoSEQ multiplex PCR; TCRdb keeps in-frame clones, though not all of them. The sample has over 400,000 clones, around 95% seen once; the top ten hold about 0.059%. The rearrangement links TRBV5-1 to TRBJ2-7; D possibly uses TRBD1 or TRBD2 (6 bases each). The clonotype originates from a woman aged 25 to 39 in good health. Sequencing was carried out using naive CD4+ T cells sorted from blood. Subset described: CD45RA+ positively selected. The CDR3 reads CASSETGGTYEQYF. Written as DNA, the CDR3 is TGCGCCAGCAGCGAGACCGGGGGCACCTACGAGCAGTACTTC.